A single sample is the source of the 29 T cell receptor beta chains below, sequenced in a study of CD8 T cells in Susac syndrome. Roughly 0.45 to 1 ug RNA was reverse transcribed with random hexamers. MiXCR was run by TCRdb on the immunoSEQ multiplex PCR reads, yielding one entry per CDR3 protein. The sample holds approximately 200,000 distinct CDR3 sequences; about 95% are singletons and the top ten take 0.085% to 0.095%. The sequenced sample was CD4+ T cells from PBMCs. All receptors come from a human donor with multiple sclerosis.

The rearrangement links TRBV28 to TRBJ1-2; the D is unclear. V was shortened by 4 bases and J by 8 bases, with 20 bases between the two germline ends. The CDR3 extends over 15 amino acids. Germline V gene sequence: CDR1 MDHEN, CDR2 SYDVKM. The CDR3 nucleotides read TGTGCCAGCAGTTGGTTAATAGGGAATTATTACGGCTACACCTTC. Amino acid sequence: CASSWLIGNYYGYTF.

This chain joins TRBV2 and TRBJ1-2; no definite D call. The CDR3 runs to 12 residues. Trimming stripped 8 bases from V and 1 base from J, with 8 bases between. Germline CDR1 SNHLY, CDR2 FYNNEI. The CDR3 coding sequence is TGTGCCAGCGGCGGACTTAACTATGGCTACACCTTC. Translation gives CASGGLNYGYTF.

The chain carries TRBV25-1 and TRBJ2-3; D may be TRBD1 (6 bases). Per the germline V gene, CDR1 is MGHDK and CDR2 is SYGVNS. The CDR3 spans 14 residues. The ends were cut back, 0 bases at V and 10 bases at J, with 14 bases in the middle. For the CDR3, the DNA is TGTGCCAGCAGTGAATACGGCGGACAGCCCGCGCAGTATTTT. Amino acids: CASSEYGGQPAQYF.

About this clonotype itself: The junction departs from germline at one end; a sequencing error may be responsible. The chain has TRBV3-1 and TRBJ1-4; no firm D call. CDR3 length equals 11 residues. Per the germline V gene, CDR1 is LGHDT and CDR2 is YNNKEL (reference sequence). CDR3 region: CASSREAAHVF. As DNA, the CDR3 is TGTGCCAGCAGCCGGGAGGCAGCCCATGTTTTT.

The rearrangement joins TRBV30 to TRBJ2-7; D not certain. The CDR3 consists of 15 residues. Germline V CDR1 and CDR2: GTSNPN, SVGIG (reference sequence). The germline V and J ends were trimmed by 1 base and 0 bases, with 13 bases remaining between them. The CDR3 sequence: CAWSGWSKSSYEQYF. The CDR3 nucleotides are TGTGCCTGGAGTGGGTGGTCCAAGAGCTCCTACGAGCAGTACTTC. The entire variable domain, with the rest obtained from reference TRBV30 and TRBJ2-7, is as follows: SQTIHQWPATLVQPVGSPLSLECTVEGTSNPNLYWYRQAAGRGLQLLFYSVGIGQISSEVPQNLSASRPQDRQFILSSKKLLLSDSGFYLCAWSGWSKSSYEQYFGPGTRLTVT.

V is TRBV30 and J is TRBJ2-7; D may correspond to TRBD1 or TRBD2 (6 bases each). The length of the CDR3 is 12 residues. In germline, CDR1 is GTSNPN, CDR2 SVGIG (reference sequence). Trimming took 3 bases from V and 10 from J, leaving 16 bases between them. The CDR3 region has the DNA TGTGCCTGGAGAGACATAGGGGGGCTCCAGTACTTC. Protein product: CAWRDIGGLQYF.

The J gene is TRBJ2-2, the V gene TRBV12-3 or TRBV12-4; D may be TRBD1 or TRBD2 (5 bases each). The CDR3 is 13 amino acids. Trimming took 1 base from V and 6 from J, leaving 6 bases between them. Here the CDR3 reads CASSLGGAGELFF. DNA for the CDR3: TGTGCCAGCAGTTTAGGAGGGGCCGGGGAGCTGTTTTTT.

The J gene is TRBJ2-7, the V gene TRBV18; D not certain. The germline V gene encodes CDR1 KGHSH and CDR2 LQKENI. The ends were cut back, 4 bases at V and 0 bases at J, with 7 bases in the middle. This CDR3 has 13 amino acids. The CDR3 coding sequence is TGTGCCAGCTCACGACTGGCCTCCTACGAGCAGTACTTC. It translates to CASSRLASYEQYF.

The chain uses TRBV30 and TRBJ1-2; no definite D call. Germline CDR1 and CDR2: GTSNPN and SVGIG (reference sequence). V shed 2 bases and J shed 6 bases, with 10 bases lying between them. The CDR3 is 12 residues long. The CDR3 reads CAWSSGSHGYTF. CDR3 DNA sequence: TGTGCCTGGAGTTCGGGTAGTCATGGCTACACCTTC.

This sequence joins TRBV5-1 and TRBJ2-3, with TRBD2 as a possible D gene (6 bases). Germline V CDR1 and CDR2: SGHRS, YFSETQ. CDR3 length equals 16 residues. V dropped 2 bases and J dropped 3 bases, with 16 bases sitting between them. This chain's CDR3 is CASSLIPGGRTDTQYF. DNA of the CDR3: TGCGCCAGCAGCTTAATCCCCGGGGGAAGAACAGATACGCAGTATTTT.

V and J are TRBV24-1 and TRBJ2-5; no definite D call. The CDR3 is 13 residues long. The V end was cut by 9 bases, the J end by 4 bases, with 14 bases between. Germline-derived CDR1 and CDR2 are KGHDR and SFDVKD. As DNA, the CDR3 is TGTGCCACCGCCTTCGGGCCCGCAGAGACCCAGTACTTC. Protein product: CATAFGPAETQYF.

This rearrangement joins TRBV20-1 to TRBJ1-1; D remains ambiguous. The CDR3 loop spans 14 amino acids. In germline, CDR1 is DFQATT, CDR2 SNEGSKA (reference sequence). Trimming cost V 6 bases and J 3 bases, with 17 bases left between them. In nucleotides, the CDR3 is TGCAGTGCCCCCAAAGGGATGAGAGACACTGAAGCTTTCTTT. Amino acid sequence: CSAPKGMRDTEAFF.

The V and J genes are TRBV4-2 and TRBJ1-2; the match to TRBD1 covers 7 bases. With V trimmed by 1 base and J by 13 bases, 12 bases remained unmatched. CDR1 is LGHNA and CDR2 is YNFKEQ in the germline V gene. The CDR3 length is 14 residues. The CDR3 is CASSQVSVGGLSTF. The CDR3 region has the DNA TGTGCCAGCAGCCAAGTTAGCGTAGGGGGCCTAAGCACCTTC.

The CDR3 sequence is CASSGGVTYEQYF. The CDR3 DNA is TGTGCCAGCAGTGGGGGCGTTACCTACGAGCAGTACTTC. The V call is TRBV12-3 or TRBV12-4, the J call TRBJ2-7; D is possibly TRBD1 (6 bases). V was shortened by 5 bases and J by 2 bases, with 10 bases between the two germline ends. The CDR3 length is 13 residues.

The CDR3 nucleotides read TGTGCCAGCAGCTTGGACAGGGGCGAGGACGAGCAGTACTTC. Its protein is CASSLDRGEDEQYF. The chain has TRBV7-2 and TRBJ2-7; 9 bases map to TRBD1. CDR1 and CDR2 from the germline V gene are SGHTA and FQGNSA. This CDR3 contains 14 residues. Trimming removed 3 bases from V and 5 bases from J; junction bases left unmatched: 5.

V and J are TRBV7-9 and TRBJ2-1; TRBD2 matches at 8 bases. The CDR3 length is 16 residues. V lost 5 bases to trimming and J lost 6 bases; unmatched junction nucleotides: 12. Germline V gene data show CDR1 as SEHNR and CDR2 as FQNEAQ (reference sequence). CDR3 sequence reads: CASSQSRGGHSNEQFF. In DNA form, the CDR3 reads TGTGCCAGCAGCCAATCCCGGGGGGGGCACTCCAATGAGCAGTTCTTC.

This clonotype was observed once. The rearrangement uses TRBV19 and TRBJ2-2, with TRBD1 as a possible D gene (5 bases). CDR1 and CDR2 (germline): LNHDA, SQIVND (reference sequence). The CDR3 is 13 residues long. V was cut by 3 bases and J by 6 bases, with 8 bases left in between. CDR3 sequence reads: CASSIQGSGELFF. In DNA, the CDR3 is TGTGCCAGTAGTATTCAGGGTTCCGGGGAGCTGTTTTTT.

The sample holds one count of this clonotype. The CDR3 region is CASSQGRTGAKEAFF. The CDR3 coding sequence is TGCGCCAGCAGCCAAGGGCGGACAGGGGCCAAGGAAGCTTTCTTT. This chain links TRBV4-1 with TRBJ1-1; TRBD1 agrees at 9 bases. CDR3 length equals 15 residues. Germline lookup yields CDR1 MGHRA and CDR2 YSYEKL. The trim removed 1 base at V and 8 bases at J, leaving 8 bases unmatched.

The chain is built from TRBV9 and TRBJ2-3; D might be TRBD2 (5 bases). Germline V gene lookup returns CDR1 SGDLS and CDR2 YYNGEE. CDR3 length: 15 residues. V lost 0 bases and J 5 bases, leaving 13 bases between the germline ends. The CDR3 nucleotides read TGTGCCAGCAGCGTAGAAGGAGGTAGAGGAGATACGCAGTATTTT. Its translation: CASSVEGGRGDTQYF.

The chain is built from TRBV20-1 and TRBJ2-1, with 7 bases that match TRBD2. The length of the CDR3 is 12 residues. Trimming removed 6 bases from V and 8 bases from J; junction bases left unmatched: 7. Germline loops: CDR1 DFQATT, CDR2 SNEGSKA (reference sequence). The CDR3 protein is CSAPGLTHEQFF. CDR3 nucleotides: TGCAGTGCCCCGGGACTAACCCATGAGCAGTTCTTC.

The chain has TRBV29-1 and TRBJ2-5; D call uncertain. Germline V gene lookup returns CDR1 SQVTM and CDR2 ANQGSEA. Trimming took off 4 bases at V and 1 base at J, with 7 bases between the two ends. The CDR3 has 12 residues. The CDR3 reads CSVASSQETQYF. CDR3 bases: TGCAGCGTTGCCTCGAGCCAAGAGACCCAGTACTTC.

The chain combines TRBV30 with TRBJ1-2; D remains unclear. CDR1 and CDR2 from the germline V gene are GTSNPN and SVGIG (reference sequence). The CDR3 sequence is 14 residues long. V lost 6 bases and J 4 bases, leaving 18 bases between the germline ends. The CDR3 is CACSPLGRGYGYTF. CDR3 nucleotides: TGTGCCTGCAGTCCTCTGGGAAGAGGCTATGGCTACACCTTC.

Comment on this clonotype: Compared with germline, one end of the junction differs, possibly owing to a read error. The chain has TRBV29-1 and TRBJ2-3; perhaps TRBD2 as D (6 bases). Germline V gene data show CDR1 as SQVTM and CDR2 as ANQGSEA. This CDR3 contains 13 residues. CDR3 region: CTVRSSGTDTQYF. The DNA for the CDR3 is TGCACCGTTCGATCTAGCGGCACAGATACGCAGTATTTT.

The chain links TRBV27 to TRBJ1-5; D might be TRBD1 (6 bases). V was shortened by 4 bases and J by 1 base, with 14 bases between the two germline ends. Germline V gene data show CDR1 as MNHEY and CDR2 as SMNVEV (reference sequence). CDR3 length: 16 residues. CDR3 sequence reads: CASSSKGGYSNQPQHF. The CDR3, as DNA: TGTGCCAGCAGTTCCAAGGGGGGATACAGCAATCAGCCCCAGCATTTT.

This clonotype was counted once. This chain links TRBV7-9 with TRBJ2-1; TRBD2 aligns across 13 bases. The CDR3 consists of 16 residues. CDR1 SEHNR and CDR2 FQNEAQ come from the germline V gene (reference sequence). V lost 4 bases, J lost 8 bases, and 8 bases stayed unmatched. CDR3 in amino acids: CASSSRTSGRIDEQFF. Written as DNA, the CDR3 is TGTGCCAGCAGCTCCCGGACTAGCGGGAGAATCGATGAGCAGTTCTTC.

The rearrangement joins TRBV7-9 to TRBJ2-3; no clear D gene. Germline V gene data show CDR1 as SEHNR and CDR2 as FQNEAQ (reference sequence). The CDR3 is made up of 14 amino acids. Trimming removed 5 bases from V and 4 bases from J, with 13 bases in between. CDR3 DNA: TGTGCCAGCAGCCGAATGGGCACCTCAGATACGCAGTATTTT. Its protein product is CASSRMGTSDTQYF.

The rearrangement uses TRBV29-1 and TRBJ1-4; D is perhaps TRBD1 (5 bases). The CDR3 has 15 amino acids. Germline values: CDR1 SQVTM, CDR2 ANQGSEA. V lost 4 bases to trimming and J lost 5 bases, with 17 bases between them. The CDR3 DNA is TGCAGCGTTGTTCTTGCGTGGAAGGGGAATGAAAAACTGTTTTTT. Translating gives CSVVLAWKGNEKLFF.

This rearrangement joins TRBV7-2 to TRBJ1-2; D unresolved. The V gene lost 1 base and the J gene lost 0 bases, with 6 bases spanning the gap. Per the germline V gene, CDR1 is SGHTA and CDR2 is FQGNSA. This CDR3 region has 14 residues. The CDR3 loop is CASSLGMSNYGYTF. In DNA, the CDR3 is TGTGCCAGCAGCTTAGGGATGTCTAACTATGGCTACACCTTC.

This rearrangement joins TRBV20-1 to TRBJ2-1; 10 bases line up with TRBD2. The CDR3 length is 14 residues. Trimming cost V 8 bases and J 9 bases; bases outside gene matches: 13. Germline lookup yields CDR1 DFQATT and CDR2 SNEGSKA (reference sequence). In DNA form, the CDR3 reads TGCAGTAATAGGGCTAGCGGGAGAGGTAGTGAGCAGTTCTTC. It specifies CSNRASGRGSEQFF.